This T cell receptor beta chain was obtained from a study of cytomegalovirus exposure and HLA in healthy donors. General study points: The dataset shows that most TCR sequences were rare, while some public TCRs occurred in many donors.

Points on this clone: Antigen specificity is unknown.

Assay used: immunoSEQ multiplex PCR; TCRdb lists only in-frame clones, some missing. The sample lists roughly 310,000 clones, 88% occurring once. From germline, CDR1 is MNHNS and CDR2 SASEGT. The CDR3 totals 16 residues. The V segment lost 4 bases and the J segment 9 bases; nucleotides outside the gene matches: 12. Sample: PBMCs. The chain joins TRBV6-1 to TRBJ2-1, with TRBD2 matching over 10 bases. The TCR originated in a man aged 30 to 39 in good health and CMV-seronegative. CDR3 region: CASSASPSGGVVEQFF. CDR3 nucleotide sequence: TGTGCCAGCAGTGCCTCACCTAGCGGGGGAGTGGTTGAGCAGTTCTTC.